These 13 T cell receptor beta chains originate from one sample sequenced in a study of blood T cell repertoires in COVID-19. Sequencing was performed with immunoSEQ multiplex PCR; in TCRdb, only in-frame clones are kept and a portion is missing. The sample includes some 420,000 clones, over 75% seen only once; the top ten take approximately 1.2%. Sequenced sample: PBMCs or T cells enriched from blood (not recorded which). These receptors all come from a man aged 25 to 45 who had recovered from COVID-19.

J is TRBJ2-7 and V is TRBV10-3; 11 positions match TRBD2. Germline values: CDR1 ENHRY, CDR2 SYGVKD. J was trimmed by 5 bases and V by 7 bases; bases with no gene match: 1. This CDR3 is 12 amino acids long. The CDR3, as DNA: TGTGCCATCAAACTAGCGGGAGACGAGCAGTACTTC. Protein: CAIKLAGDEQYF.

The V gene is TRBV5-5, the J gene TRBJ1-6; D is possibly TRBD1 (6 bases). The V gene's germline CDR1 is SGHKS and CDR2 YYEKEE (reference sequence). The CDR3 has 14 residues. The V end was cut by 4 bases, the J end by 7 bases, with 12 bases between. The CDR3 protein is CASSKQGDNSPLHF. CDR3 bases: TGTGCCAGCAGCAAACAGGGAGACAATTCACCCCTCCACTTT.

The J gene is TRBJ2-2, the V gene TRBV29-1, with TRBD2 as a possible D gene (7 bases). The V end lost 7 bases, the J end lost 1 base, and 13 bases lay between the germline ends. The CDR3 extends over 14 amino acids. Germline V gene sequence: CDR1 SQVTM, CDR2 ANQGSEA. CDR3 region: CSGGRGQNTGELFF. DNA for the CDR3: TGCAGCGGTGGGCGGGGGCAGAACACCGGGGAGCTGTTTTTT.

The V and J genes are TRBV29-1 and TRBJ2-6; 8 bases align to TRBD1. The CDR3 spans 16 residues. CDR1 SQVTM and CDR2 ANQGSEA come from the germline V gene. J was trimmed by 4 bases and V by 6 bases; bases with no gene match: 11. CDR3 residues: CSVRQGARSGANVLTF. The CDR3 bases are TGCAGCGTGAGGCAGGGGGCGAGGTCCGGGGCCAACGTCCTGACTTTC.

This chain connects TRBV7-9 to TRBJ2-3, with 9 bases identical to TRBD2. The CDR3 contains 16 residues. V trimming: 2 bases; J trimming: 2 bases; junction bases outside the gene matches: 5. CDR1 SEHNR and CDR2 FQNEAQ come from the germline V gene (reference sequence). The CDR3 region has the DNA TGTGCCAGCAGCTTACCACTAGCGGGCCTCACAGATACGCAGTATTTT. Translated, it gives CASSLPLAGLTDTQYF.

Here the CDR3 DNA reads TGTGCCAGCAGCTCCCGCGGGGCGTCCTACAATGAGCAGTTCTTC. Translated: CASSSRGASYNEQFF. V usage is TRBV6-5 and J usage is TRBJ2-1; perhaps TRBD2 as D (6 bases). The CDR3 spans 15 residues. Germline V gene sequence: CDR1 MNHEY, CDR2 SVGAGI. V was cut by 6 bases and J by 1 base, with 13 bases left in between.

The gene calls are TRBV20-1 and TRBJ2-7, with D hard to call. This CDR3 comprises 11 residues. The germline V gene has CDR1 DFQATT and CDR2 SNEGSKA (reference sequence). With 6 bases removed from V and 1 base from J, the gap between germline ends came to 7 bases. This chain's CDR3 is CSASHSYEQYF. Written as DNA, the CDR3 is TGCAGTGCAAGTCATTCCTACGAGCAGTACTTC.

The chain is built from TRBV28 and TRBJ1-5, with D unclear. Deletions cut 6 bases from V and 4 bases from J, with 16 bases between. There are 15 residues in the CDR3. CDR1 and CDR2 (germline): MDHEN, SYDVKM. CDR3 sequence (DNA): TGTGCCAGCAGCTTTATTGCCCCCGAGAATCAGCCCCAGCATTTT. It codes for CASSFIAPENQPQHF.

The J gene is TRBJ2-3, the V gene TRBV5-1; D perhaps matches TRBD2 (6 bases). V dropped 0 bases and J dropped 0 bases, with 11 bases sitting between them. The germline V gene encodes CDR1 SGHRS and CDR2 YFSETQ. The CDR3 extends over 16 amino acids. CDR3 bases: TGCGCCAGCAGCTTGGACCGGGGGATCAGCACAGATACGCAGTATTTT. Translated: CASSLDRGISTDTQYF.

The CDR3 DNA reads TGTGCCAGCAGCCAAGAGTCCCTGGCTGGTGGGGCCAACGTCCTGACTTTC. It encodes CASSQESLAGGANVLTF. The genes are TRBV3-1 (or the pseudogene TRBV3-2) and TRBJ2-6, with unresolved D. The CDR3 spans 17 residues. Looked up from germline, CDR1 is LGHDT and CDR2 is YNNKEL (reference sequence). The ends were cut back, 0 bases at V and 3 bases at J, with 12 bases in the middle.

This clone was counted a single time. In DNA form, the CDR3 reads TGTGCCTGGAGTCGGGGACAGCCCGCTCCGGTTGGCTACACCTTC. Protein sequence: CAWSRGQPAPVGYTF. The chain is built from TRBV30 and TRBJ1-2, with TRBD1 matching 7 bases. CDR1 GTSNPN and CDR2 SVGIG come from the germline V gene (reference sequence). This CDR3 spans 15 amino acids. V shed 2 bases and J 7 bases; nucleotides not matched to a gene: 13.

The CDR3 loop is CASSLVLAAQHF. The DNA for the CDR3 is TGTGCCAGCAGTTTGGTTTTGGCAGCCCAGCATTTT. The chain carries TRBV28 and TRBJ1-5; D not certain. V was cut by 3 bases and J by 11 bases, with 11 bases left in between. The CDR3 totals 12 residues. The germline V gene has CDR1 MDHEN and CDR2 SYDVKM.

The chain carries TRBV20-1 and TRBJ2-3; 11 nucleotides align to TRBD2. The CDR3 sequence is 18 residues long. Germline CDR1 and CDR2: DFQATT and SNEGSKA (reference sequence). Trimming at V came to 3 bases and at J to 1 base, leaving 12 bases not matched to a gene. DNA of the CDR3: TGCAGTGCTAGTGGGCTAGCGGGAGGTGTAGGTGGCACAGATACGCAGTATTTT. The encoded protein is CSASGLAGGVGGTDTQYF.